This entry describes one TCR beta chain. This sample is drawn from a study of blood T cell repertoires in COVID-19. Study information: The United States, Italy and Spain were the sources of the acute and convalescent COVID-19 samples.

Germline CDR1 reads SGHRS; CDR2 reads YFSETQ. CDR3 length: 14 residues. V lost 0 bases and J 4 bases, leaving 11 bases between the germline ends. This table comes from immunoSEQ multiplex PCR, and its TCRdb copy is limited to in-frame clones, with some not included. The table records some 52,000 clones, under 90% of them present only once. This chain uses TRBV5-1 with TRBJ2-7, with D possibly TRBD1 on 6 matching bases. The TCR comes from a human donor in a cohort sampled during active COVID-19. Sequenced input: peripheral blood. In DNA, the CDR3 is TGCGCCAGCAGCTTGGCCCCACAGGGATACGAGCAGTACTTC. This gives the protein CASSLAPQGYEQYF. Complete variable domain (other parts from reference TRBV5-1 and TRBJ2-7): KAGVTQTPRYLIKTRGQQVTLSCSPISGHRSVSWYQQTPGQGLQFLFEYFSETQRNKGNFPGRFSGRQFSNSRSEMNVSTLELGDSALYLCASSLAPQGYEQYFGPGTRLTVT.